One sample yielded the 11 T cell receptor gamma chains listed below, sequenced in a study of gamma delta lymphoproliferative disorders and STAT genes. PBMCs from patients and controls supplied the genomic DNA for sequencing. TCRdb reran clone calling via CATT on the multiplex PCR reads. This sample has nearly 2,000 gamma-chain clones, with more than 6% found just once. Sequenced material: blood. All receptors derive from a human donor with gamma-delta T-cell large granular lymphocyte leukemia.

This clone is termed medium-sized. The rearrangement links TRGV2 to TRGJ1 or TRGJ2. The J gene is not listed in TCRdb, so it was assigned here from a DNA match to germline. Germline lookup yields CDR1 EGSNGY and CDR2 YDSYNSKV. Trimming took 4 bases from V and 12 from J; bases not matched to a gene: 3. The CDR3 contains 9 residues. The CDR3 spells CATWEGKLF. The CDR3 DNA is TGTGCCACCTGGGAGGGGAAACTCTTT.

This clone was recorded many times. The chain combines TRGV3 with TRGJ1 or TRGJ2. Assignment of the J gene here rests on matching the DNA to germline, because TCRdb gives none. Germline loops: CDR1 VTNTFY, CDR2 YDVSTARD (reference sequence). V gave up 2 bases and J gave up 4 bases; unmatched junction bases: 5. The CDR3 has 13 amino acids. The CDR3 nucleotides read TGTGCCACCTGGGACAATCCCTATTATAAGAAACTCTTT. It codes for CATWDNPYYKKLF.

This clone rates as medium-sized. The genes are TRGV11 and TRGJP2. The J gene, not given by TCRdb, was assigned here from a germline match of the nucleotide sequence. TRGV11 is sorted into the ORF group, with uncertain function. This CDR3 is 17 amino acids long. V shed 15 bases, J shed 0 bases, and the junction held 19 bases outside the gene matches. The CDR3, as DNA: TGTGCCCCCCCTGGAAGAATCCGATATAGTAGTGATTGGATCAAGACGTTT. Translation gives CAPPGRIRYSSDWIKTF.

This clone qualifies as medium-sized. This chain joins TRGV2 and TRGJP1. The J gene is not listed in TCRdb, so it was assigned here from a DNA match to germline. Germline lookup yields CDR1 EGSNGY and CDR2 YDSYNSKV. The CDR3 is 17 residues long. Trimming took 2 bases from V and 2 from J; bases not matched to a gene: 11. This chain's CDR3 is CATWDDLRITTGWFKIF. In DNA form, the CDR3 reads TGTGCCACCTGGGACGACCTTCGGATAACCACTGGTTGGTTCAAGATATTT.

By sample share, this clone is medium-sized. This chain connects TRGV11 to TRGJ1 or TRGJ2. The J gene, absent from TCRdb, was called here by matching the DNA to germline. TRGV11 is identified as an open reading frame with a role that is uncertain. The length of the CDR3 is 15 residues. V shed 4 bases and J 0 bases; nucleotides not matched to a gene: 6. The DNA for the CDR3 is TGTGCCTGCTGGATTAGACTTTCGAATTATTATAAGAAACTCTTT. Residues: CACWIRLSNYYKKLF.

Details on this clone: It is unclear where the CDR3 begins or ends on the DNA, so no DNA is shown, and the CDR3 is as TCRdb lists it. CDR3 sequence: CATCRYGCLF. No call exists for the J gene, whereas the V gene is TRGV8. From its first to its last residue, the CDR3 has 10 amino acids. The germline CDR1 and CDR2 sequences are VENAVY and YDSYNSRV.

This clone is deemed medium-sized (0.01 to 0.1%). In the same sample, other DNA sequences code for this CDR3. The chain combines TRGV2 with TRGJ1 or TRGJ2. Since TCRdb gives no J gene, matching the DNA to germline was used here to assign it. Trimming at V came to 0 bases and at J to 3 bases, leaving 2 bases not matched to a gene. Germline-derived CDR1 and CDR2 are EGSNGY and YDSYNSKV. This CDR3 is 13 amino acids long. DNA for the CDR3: TGTGCCACCTGGGACGGGCTTTATTATAAGAAACTCTTT. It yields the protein CATWDGLYYKKLF.

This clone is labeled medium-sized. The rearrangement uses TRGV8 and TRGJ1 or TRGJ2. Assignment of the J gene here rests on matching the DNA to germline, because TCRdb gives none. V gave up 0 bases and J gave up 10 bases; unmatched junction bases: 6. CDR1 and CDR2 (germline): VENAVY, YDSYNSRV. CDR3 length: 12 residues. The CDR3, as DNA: TGTGCCACCTGGGATAGGCGTAGGAAGAAACTCTTT. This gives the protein CATWDRRRKKLF.

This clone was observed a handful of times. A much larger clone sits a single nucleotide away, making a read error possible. The CDR3 DNA reads as TGTGCCACCTGGGAACGCTGGATCAAGACGTTT. It translates to CATWERWIKTF. The rearrangement uses TRGV2 and TRGJP2. TCRdb records no J gene; here it was assigned by comparing the DNA to germline. This CDR3 has 11 residues. The junction had 4 bases not matched to a gene; V was cut back by 4 bases and J by 11 bases. Germline V CDR1 and CDR2: EGSNGY, YDSYNSKV.

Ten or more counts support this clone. The CDR3 DNA is TGTGCCACCGACAGGTCATTCAAGACGTTT. Its protein product is CATDRSFKTF. This chain joins TRGV8 and TRGJP2. TCRdb carries no J gene annotation; the J gene was assigned here by matching the DNA with germline. This CDR3 is 10 amino acids long. The J segment lost 15 bases and the V segment lost 9 bases, leaving 10 bases of the junction unmatched. Germline loops: CDR1 VENAVY, CDR2 YDSYNSRV.

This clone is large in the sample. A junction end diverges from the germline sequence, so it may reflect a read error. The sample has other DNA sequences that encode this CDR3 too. DNA of the CDR3: TGCGCGGGAATGCCTAAGAAACTCTTT. It specifies CAGMPKKLF. The chain employs TRGV10 and TRGJ1 or TRGJ2. TCRdb lists no J gene, so it was determined here by aligning the DNA to germline. TRGV10 has ORF status, its function being uncertain. The CDR3 is 9 amino acids.